Listed here is a single T cell receptor beta chain. The data belong to a study of metastatic and nonmetastatic thyroid tumors. TCRdb recomputed clones from the PCR reads via MiXCR. The table lists roughly 30,000 clones, around 3.5% of them singletons. Thyroid surgery was performed in patients who had received no treatment beforehand. Germline V CDR1 and CDR2: MDHEN, SYDVKM. This CDR3 spans 15 amino acids. With 6 bases clipped from V and 7 bases from J, the junction kept 8 bases outside the gene matches. The chain links TRBV28 to TRBJ2-1; 11 positions agree with TRBD1. The sequenced sample was blood. The receptor was derived from a male donor with papillary thyroid cancer or a benign thyroid nodule (not recorded which). Some clones in this sample may be carry-over from other donors' samples. CDR3 loop: CASSIWDRGGNEQFF. The CDR3, as DNA: TGTGCCAGCAGCATATGGGACAGGGGGGGGAATGAGCAGTTCTTC. Variable domain in full (rest from reference TRBV28 and TRBJ2-1): DVKVTQSSRYLVKRTGEKVFLECVQDMDHENMFWYRQDPGLGLRLIYFSYDVKMKEKGDIPEGYSVSREKKERFSLILESASTNQTSMYLCASSIWDRGGNEQFFGPGTRLTVL.